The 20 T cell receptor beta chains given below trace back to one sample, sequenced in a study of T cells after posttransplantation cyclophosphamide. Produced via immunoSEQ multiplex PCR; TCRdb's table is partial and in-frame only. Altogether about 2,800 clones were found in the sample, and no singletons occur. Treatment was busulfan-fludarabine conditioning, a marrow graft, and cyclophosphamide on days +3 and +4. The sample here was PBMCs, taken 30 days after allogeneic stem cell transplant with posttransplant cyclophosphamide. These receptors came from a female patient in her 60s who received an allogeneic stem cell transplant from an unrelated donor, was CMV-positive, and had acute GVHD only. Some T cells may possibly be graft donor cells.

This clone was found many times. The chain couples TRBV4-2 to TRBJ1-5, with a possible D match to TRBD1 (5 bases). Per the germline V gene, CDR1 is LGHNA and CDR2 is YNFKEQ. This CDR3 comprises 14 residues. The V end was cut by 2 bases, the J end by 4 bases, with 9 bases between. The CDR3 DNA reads TGTGCCAGCAGCCAAATGACAGCTAATCAGCCCCAGCATTTT. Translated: CASSQMTANQPQHF.

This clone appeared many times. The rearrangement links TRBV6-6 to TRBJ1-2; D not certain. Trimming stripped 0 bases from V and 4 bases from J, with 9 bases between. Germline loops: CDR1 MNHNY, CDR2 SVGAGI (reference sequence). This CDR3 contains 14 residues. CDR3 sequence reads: CASSYSKSGYGYTF. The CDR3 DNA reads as TGTGCCAGCAGTTACTCGAAATCGGGCTATGGCTACACCTTC.

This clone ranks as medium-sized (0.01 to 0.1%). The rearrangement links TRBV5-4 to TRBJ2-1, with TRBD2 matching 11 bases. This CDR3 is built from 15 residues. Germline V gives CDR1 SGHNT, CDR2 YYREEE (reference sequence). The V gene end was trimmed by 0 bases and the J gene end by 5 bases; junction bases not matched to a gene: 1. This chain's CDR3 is CASSLGLAGNNEQFF. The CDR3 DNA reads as TGTGCCAGCAGCTTGGGACTAGCGGGGAACAATGAGCAGTTCTTC. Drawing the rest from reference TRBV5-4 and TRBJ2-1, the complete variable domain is ETGVTQSPTHLIKTRGQQVTLRCSSQSGHNTVSWYQQALGQGPQFIFQYYREEENGRGNFPPRFSGLQFPNYSSELNVNALELDDSALYLCASSLGLAGNNEQFFGPGTRLTVL.

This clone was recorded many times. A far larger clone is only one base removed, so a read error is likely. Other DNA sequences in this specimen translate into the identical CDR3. In DNA, the CDR3 is TGCGCAAGCCTCGGGGATACGCAGTATTTT. This gives the protein CASLGDTQYF. This chain uses TRBV10-2 with TRBJ2-3; D ambiguous. The V gene's germline CDR1 is WSHSY and CDR2 SAAADI. The CDR3 covers 10 residues.

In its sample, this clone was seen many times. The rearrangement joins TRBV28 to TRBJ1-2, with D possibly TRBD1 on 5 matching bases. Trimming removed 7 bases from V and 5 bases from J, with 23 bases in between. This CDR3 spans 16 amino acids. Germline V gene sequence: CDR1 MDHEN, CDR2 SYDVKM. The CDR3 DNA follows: TGTGCCAGCAATCCCGGATGGGCAGGGAAGTATTATGGCTACACCTTC. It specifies CASNPGWAGKYYGYTF.

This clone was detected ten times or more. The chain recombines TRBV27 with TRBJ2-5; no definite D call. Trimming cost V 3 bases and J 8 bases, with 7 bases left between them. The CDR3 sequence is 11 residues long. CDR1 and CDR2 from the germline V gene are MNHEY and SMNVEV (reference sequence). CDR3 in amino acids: CASSFGQTQYF. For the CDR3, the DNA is TGTGCCAGCAGTTTTGGGCAAACCCAGTACTTC.

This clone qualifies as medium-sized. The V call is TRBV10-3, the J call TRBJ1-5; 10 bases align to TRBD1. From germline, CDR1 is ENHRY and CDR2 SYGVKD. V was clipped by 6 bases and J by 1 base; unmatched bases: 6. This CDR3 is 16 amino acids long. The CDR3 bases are TGTGCCATCAGCCGTAGGGGACAGGGGAGCAATCAGCCCCAGCATTTT. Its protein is CAISRRGQGSNQPQHF.

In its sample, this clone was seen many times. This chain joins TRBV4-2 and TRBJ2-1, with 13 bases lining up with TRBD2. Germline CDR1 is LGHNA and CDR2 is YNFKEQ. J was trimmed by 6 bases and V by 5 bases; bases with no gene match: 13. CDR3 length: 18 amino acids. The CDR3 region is CASSSWTSGGIRANEQFF. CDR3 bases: TGTGCCAGCAGCTCCTGGACTAGCGGGGGCATCCGGGCCAATGAGCAGTTCTTC.

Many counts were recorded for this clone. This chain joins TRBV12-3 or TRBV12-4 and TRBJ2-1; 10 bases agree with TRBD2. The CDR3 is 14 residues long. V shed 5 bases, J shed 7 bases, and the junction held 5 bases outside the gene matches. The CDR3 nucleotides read TGTGCCAGCAGTGAGCGGGAGGGCCGGAATGAGCAGTTCTTC. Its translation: CASSEREGRNEQFF.

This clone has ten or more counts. The CDR3 DNA follows: TGTGCCAGCAGTTCCTTACAGGGTTGGGAGACCCAGTACTTC. It specifies CASSSLQGWETQYF. The gene calls are TRBV28 and TRBJ2-5; D is possibly TRBD1 (6 bases). Trimming shortened V by 4 bases and J by 5 bases, and 14 bases separated the two germline ends. This CDR3 spans 14 amino acids. Germline loops: CDR1 MDHEN, CDR2 SYDVKM.

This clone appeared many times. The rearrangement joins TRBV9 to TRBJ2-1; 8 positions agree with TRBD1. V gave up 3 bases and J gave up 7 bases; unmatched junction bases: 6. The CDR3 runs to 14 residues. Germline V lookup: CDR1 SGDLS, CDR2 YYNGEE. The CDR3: CASSGGTGPNEQFF. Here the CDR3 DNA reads TGTGCCAGCAGCGGGGGGACAGGTCCTAATGAGCAGTTCTTC.

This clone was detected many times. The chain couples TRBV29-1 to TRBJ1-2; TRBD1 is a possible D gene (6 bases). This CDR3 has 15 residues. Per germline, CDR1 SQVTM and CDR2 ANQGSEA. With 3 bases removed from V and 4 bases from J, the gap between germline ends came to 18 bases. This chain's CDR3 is CSVDTLTGLSYGYTF. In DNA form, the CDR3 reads TGCAGCGTTGACACCCTGACAGGTTTGAGCTATGGCTACACCTTC.

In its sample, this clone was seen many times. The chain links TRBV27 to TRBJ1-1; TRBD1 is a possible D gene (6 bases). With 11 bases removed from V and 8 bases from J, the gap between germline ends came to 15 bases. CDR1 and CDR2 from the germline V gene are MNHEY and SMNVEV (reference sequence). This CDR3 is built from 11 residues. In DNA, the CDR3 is TGTGCCGCTCGAATCGGGACAGAAGCTTTCTTT. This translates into CAARIGTEAFF.

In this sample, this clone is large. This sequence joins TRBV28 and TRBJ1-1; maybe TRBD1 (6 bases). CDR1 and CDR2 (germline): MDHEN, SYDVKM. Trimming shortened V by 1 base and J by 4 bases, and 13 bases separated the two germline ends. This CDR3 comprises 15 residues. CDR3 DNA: TGTGCCAGCAGTTTATTAACAGGGTCGAGCACTGAAGCTTTCTTT. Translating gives CASSLLTGSSTEAFF.

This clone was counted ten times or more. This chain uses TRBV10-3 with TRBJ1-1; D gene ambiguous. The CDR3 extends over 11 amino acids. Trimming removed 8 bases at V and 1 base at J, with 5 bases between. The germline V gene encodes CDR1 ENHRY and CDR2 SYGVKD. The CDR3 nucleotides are TGTGCCATCCGACAGAACACTGAAGCTTTCTTT. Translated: CAIRQNTEAFF.

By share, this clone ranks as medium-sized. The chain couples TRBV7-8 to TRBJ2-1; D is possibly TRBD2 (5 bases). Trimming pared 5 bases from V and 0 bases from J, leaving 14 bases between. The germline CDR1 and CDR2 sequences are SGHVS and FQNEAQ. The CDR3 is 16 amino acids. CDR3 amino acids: CASSKRTPSSYNEQFF. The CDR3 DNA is TGTGCCAGCAGCAAGCGGACTCCCAGCTCCTACAATGAGCAGTTCTTC.

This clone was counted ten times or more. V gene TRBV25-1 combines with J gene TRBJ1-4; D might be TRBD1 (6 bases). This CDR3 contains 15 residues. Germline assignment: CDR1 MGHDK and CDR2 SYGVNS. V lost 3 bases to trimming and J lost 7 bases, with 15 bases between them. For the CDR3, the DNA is TGTGCCAGCAGTGACAAGATACAGGGTGCTGAAAAACTGTTTTTT. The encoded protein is CASSDKIQGAEKLFF.

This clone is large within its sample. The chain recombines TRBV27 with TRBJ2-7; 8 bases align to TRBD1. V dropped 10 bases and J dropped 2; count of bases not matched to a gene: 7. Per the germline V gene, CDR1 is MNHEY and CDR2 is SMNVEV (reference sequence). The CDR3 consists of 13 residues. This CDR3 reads CATRGPPTYEQYF. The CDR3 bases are TGTGCCACCAGGGGGCCACCGACCTACGAGCAGTACTTC.

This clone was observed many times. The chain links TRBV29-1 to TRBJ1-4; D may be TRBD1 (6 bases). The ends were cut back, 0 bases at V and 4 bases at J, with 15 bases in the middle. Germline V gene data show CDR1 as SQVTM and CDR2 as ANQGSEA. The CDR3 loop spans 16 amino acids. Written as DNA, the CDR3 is TGCAGCGTTGAAGACGCGCGGGGGGGGCGTAATGAAAAACTGTTTTTT. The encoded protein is CSVEDARGGRNEKLFF.

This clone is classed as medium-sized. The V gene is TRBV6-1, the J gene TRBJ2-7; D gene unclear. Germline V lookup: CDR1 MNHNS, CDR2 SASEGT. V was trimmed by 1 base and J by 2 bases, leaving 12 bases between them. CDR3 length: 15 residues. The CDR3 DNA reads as TGTGCCAGCAGTGAAGTGTTGATGCGGACCTACGAGCAGTACTTC. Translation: CASSEVLMRTYEQYF.